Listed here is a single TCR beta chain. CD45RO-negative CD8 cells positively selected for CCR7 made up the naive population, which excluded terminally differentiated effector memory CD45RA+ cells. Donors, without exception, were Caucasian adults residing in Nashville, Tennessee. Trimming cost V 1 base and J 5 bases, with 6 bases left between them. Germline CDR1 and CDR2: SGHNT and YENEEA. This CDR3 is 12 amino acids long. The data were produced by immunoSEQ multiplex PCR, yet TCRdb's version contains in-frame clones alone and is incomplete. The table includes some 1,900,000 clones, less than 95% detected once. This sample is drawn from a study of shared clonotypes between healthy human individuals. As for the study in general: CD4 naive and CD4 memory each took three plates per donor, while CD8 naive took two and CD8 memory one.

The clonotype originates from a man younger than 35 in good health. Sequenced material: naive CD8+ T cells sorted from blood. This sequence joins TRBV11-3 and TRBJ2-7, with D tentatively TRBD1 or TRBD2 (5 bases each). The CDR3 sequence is CASSLGDHEQYF. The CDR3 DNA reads TGTGCCAGCAGCTTAGGGGACCACGAGCAGTACTTC. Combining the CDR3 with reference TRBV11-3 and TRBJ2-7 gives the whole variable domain EAGVVQSPRYKIIEKKQPVAFWCNPISGHNTLYWYLQNLGQGPELLIRYENEEAVDDSQLPKDRFSAERLKGVDSTLKIQPAELGDSAVYLCASSLGDHEQYFGPGTRLTVT.